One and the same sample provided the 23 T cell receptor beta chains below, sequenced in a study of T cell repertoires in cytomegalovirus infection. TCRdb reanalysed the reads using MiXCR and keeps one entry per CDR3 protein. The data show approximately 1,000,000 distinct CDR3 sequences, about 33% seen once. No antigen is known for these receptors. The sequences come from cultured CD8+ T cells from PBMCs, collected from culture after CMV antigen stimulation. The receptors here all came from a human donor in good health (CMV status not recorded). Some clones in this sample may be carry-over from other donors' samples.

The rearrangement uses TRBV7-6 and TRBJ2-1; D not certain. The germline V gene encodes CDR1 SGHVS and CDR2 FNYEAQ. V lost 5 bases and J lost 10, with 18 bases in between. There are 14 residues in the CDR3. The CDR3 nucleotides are TGTGCCAGCAGCCACCCGACCTCGCCCGAGGAGCAGTTCTTC. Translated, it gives CASSHPTSPEEQFF.

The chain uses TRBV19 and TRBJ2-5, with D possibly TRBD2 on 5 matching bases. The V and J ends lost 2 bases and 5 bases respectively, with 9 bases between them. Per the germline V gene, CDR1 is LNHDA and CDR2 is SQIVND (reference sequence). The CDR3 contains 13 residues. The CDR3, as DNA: TGTGCCAGTAGTATAAGAGGGTTGGAGACCCAGTACTTC. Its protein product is CASSIRGLETQYF.

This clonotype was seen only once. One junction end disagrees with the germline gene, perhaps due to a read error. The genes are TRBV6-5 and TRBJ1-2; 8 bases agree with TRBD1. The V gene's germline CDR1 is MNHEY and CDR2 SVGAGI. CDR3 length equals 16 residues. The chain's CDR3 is CASKGQVGFTPYSYTF. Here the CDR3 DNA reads TGTGCCAGCAAGGGACAGGTCGGCTTCACTCCCTATAGCTACACCTTC.

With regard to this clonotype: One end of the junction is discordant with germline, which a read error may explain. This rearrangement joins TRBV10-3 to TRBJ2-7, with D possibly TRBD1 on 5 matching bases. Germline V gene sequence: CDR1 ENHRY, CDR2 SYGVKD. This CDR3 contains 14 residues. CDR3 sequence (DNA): TGTGCTATCAGTGAGTCCAGGGAATCCTACGAGCAGTACTTC. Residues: CAISESRESYEQYF.

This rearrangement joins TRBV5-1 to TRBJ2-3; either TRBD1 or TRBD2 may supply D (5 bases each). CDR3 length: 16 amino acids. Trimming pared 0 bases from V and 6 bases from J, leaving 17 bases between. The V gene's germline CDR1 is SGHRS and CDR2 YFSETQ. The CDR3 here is CASSLDRDPLEDTQYF. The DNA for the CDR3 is TGCGCCAGCAGCTTGGATAGGGACCCTTTGGAGGATACGCAGTATTTT.

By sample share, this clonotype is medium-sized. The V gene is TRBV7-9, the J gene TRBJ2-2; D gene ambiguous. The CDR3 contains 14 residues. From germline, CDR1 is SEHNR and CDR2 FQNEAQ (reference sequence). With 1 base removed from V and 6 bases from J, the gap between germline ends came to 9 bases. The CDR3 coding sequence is TGTGCCAGCAGCTTAGTTGGTGGCCCCGGGGAGCTGTTTTTT. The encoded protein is CASSLVGGPGELFF.

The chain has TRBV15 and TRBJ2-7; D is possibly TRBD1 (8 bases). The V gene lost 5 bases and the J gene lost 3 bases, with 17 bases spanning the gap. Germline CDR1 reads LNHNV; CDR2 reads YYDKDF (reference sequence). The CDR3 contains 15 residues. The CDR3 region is CATSDDRGGDYEQYF. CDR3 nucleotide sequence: TGTGCCACCAGCGACGACAGGGGAGGGGACTACGAGCAGTACTTC. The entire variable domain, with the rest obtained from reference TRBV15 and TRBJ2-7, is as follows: DAMVIQNPRYQVTQFGKPVTLSCSQTLNHNVMYWYQQKSSQAPKLLFHYYDKDFNNEADTPDNFQSRRPNTSFCFLDIRSPGLGDTAMYLCATSDDRGGDYEQYFGPGTRLTVT.

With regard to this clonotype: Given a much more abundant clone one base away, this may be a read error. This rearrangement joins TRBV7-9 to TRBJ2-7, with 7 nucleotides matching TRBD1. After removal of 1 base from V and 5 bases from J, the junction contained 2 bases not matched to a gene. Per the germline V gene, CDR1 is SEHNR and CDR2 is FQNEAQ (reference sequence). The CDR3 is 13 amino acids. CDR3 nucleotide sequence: TGTGCCAGCAGCTTAGGGGGGACAGACGAGCAGTACTTC. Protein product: CASSLGGTDEQYF.

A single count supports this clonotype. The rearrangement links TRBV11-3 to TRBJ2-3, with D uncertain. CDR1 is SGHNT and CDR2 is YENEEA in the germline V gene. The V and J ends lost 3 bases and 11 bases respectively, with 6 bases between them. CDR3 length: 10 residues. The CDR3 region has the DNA TGTGCCAGCAGCTTTTATAGGCAGTATTTT. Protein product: CASSFYRQYF.

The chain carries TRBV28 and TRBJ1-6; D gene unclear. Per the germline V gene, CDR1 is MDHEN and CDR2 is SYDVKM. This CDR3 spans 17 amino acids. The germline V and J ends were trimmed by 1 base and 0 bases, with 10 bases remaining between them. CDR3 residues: CASSLSQSYSYNSPLHF. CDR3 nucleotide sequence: TGTGCCAGCAGTTTATCCCAGTCCTACTCCTATAATTCACCCCTCCACTTT. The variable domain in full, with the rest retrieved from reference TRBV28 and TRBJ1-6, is DVKVTQSSRYLVKRTGEKVFLECVQDMDHENMFWYRQDPGLGLRLIYFSYDVKMKEKGDIPEGYSVSREKKERFSLILESASTNQTSMYLCASSLSQSYSYNSPLHFGNGTRLTVT.

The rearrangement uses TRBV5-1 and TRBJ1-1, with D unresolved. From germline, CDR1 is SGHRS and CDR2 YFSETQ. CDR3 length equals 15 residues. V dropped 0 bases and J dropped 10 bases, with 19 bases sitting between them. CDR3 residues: CASSLVGFGFMGAFF. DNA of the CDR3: TGCGCCAGCAGCTTGGTCGGTTTCGGGTTTATGGGAGCTTTCTTT.

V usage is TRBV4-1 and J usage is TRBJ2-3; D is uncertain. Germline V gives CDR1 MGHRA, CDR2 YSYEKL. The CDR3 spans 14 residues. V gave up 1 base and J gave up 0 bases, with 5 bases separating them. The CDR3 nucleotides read TGCGCCAGCAGCCAAGTAGTAAGCACAGATACGCAGTATTTT. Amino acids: CASSQVVSTDTQYF.

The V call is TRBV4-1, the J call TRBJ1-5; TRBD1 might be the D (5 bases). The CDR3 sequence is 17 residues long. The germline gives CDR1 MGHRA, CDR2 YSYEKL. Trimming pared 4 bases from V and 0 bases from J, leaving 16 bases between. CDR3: CASSPYGWDYSNQPQHF. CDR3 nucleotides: TGCGCCAGCAGCCCCTATGGCTGGGACTATAGCAATCAGCCCCAGCATTTT.

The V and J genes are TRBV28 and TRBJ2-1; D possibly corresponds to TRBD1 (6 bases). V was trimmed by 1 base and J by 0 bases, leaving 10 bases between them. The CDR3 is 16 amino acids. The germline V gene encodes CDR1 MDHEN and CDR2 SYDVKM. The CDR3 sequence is CASSLYTGSSYNEQFF. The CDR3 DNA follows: TGTGCCAGCAGTTTATATACAGGGAGCTCCTACAATGAGCAGTTCTTC.

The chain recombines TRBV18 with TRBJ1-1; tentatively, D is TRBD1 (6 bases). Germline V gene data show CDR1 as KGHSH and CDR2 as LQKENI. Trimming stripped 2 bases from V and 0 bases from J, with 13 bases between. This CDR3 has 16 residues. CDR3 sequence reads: CASSPTRGDLNTEAFF. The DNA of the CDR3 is TGTGCCAGCTCACCAACTAGGGGGGACTTGAACACTGAAGCTTTCTTT.

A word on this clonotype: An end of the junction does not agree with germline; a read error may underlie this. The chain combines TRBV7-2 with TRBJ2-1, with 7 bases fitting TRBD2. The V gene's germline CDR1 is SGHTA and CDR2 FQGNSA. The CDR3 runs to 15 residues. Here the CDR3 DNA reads TGTGCCAGCAACTTAGTCGCGGGAGCATACAATGAGCAGTTCTTC. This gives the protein CASNLVAGAYNEQFF.

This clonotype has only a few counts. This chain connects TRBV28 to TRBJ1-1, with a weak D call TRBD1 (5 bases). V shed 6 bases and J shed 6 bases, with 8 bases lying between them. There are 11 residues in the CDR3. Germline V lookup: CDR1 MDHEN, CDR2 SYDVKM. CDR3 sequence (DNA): TGTGCCAGCAGGACGGGGCCTGAAGCTTTCTTT. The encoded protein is CASRTGPEAFF.

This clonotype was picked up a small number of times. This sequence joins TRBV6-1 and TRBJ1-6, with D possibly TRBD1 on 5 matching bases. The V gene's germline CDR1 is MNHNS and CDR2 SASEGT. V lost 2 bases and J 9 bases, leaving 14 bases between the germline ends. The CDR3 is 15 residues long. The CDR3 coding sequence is TGTGCCAGCAGTGAATGGGACGACCTGACTTCACCCCTCCACTTT. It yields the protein CASSEWDDLTSPLHF.

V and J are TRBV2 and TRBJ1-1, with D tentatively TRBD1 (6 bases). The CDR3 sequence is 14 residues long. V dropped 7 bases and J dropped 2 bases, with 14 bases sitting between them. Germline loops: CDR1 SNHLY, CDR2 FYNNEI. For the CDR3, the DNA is TGTGCCAGCATTGACGGGGGCGTAAACACTGAAGCTTTCTTT. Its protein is CASIDGGVNTEAFF.

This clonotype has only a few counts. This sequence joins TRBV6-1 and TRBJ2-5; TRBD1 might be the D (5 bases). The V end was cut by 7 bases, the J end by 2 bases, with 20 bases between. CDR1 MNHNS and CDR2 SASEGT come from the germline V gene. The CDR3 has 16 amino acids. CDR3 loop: CASTFKDTDEQETQYF. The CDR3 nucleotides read TGTGCCAGCACCTTTAAGGACACGGACGAGCAAGAGACCCAGTACTTC.

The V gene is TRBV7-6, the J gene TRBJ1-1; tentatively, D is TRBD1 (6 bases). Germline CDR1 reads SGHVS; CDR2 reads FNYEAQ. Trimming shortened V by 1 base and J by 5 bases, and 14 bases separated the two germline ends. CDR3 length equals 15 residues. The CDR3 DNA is TGTGCCAGCAGCTTAGACGCGGGGGCAAGGACTGAAGCTTTCTTT. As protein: CASSLDAGARTEAFF.

CDR3 sequence (DNA): TGTGCCAGCAGTAACGGAGACACGTGGAGCAATCAGCCCCAGCATTTT. Its protein product is CASSNGDTWSNQPQHF. This rearrangement joins TRBV27 to TRBJ1-5; D not resolved. The CDR3 loop spans 16 amino acids. Germline CDR1 and CDR2: MNHEY and SMNVEV (reference sequence). The V end lost 5 bases, the J end lost 1 base, and 15 bases lay between the germline ends.

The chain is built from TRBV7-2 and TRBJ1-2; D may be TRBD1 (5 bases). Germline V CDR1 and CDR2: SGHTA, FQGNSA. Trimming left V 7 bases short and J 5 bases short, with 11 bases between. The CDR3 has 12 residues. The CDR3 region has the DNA TGTGCCAGCAACCGAGGGGTTTATGGCTACACCTTC. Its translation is CASNRGVYGYTF.